This T cell receptor beta chain is from a study of T cell responses to AZD1222 COVID-19 vaccine. General study results and limits: At study baseline, merely more than 5 AZD1222 recipients were seropositive. White British ancestry dominated among donors, who included more females, and clonal diversity was possibly underestimated. A reported finding is that nearly half of spike-specific TCRs target unmutated variant regions.

Germline CDR1 and CDR2: SEHNR and FQNEAQ (reference sequence). The CDR3 has 13 amino acids. Between the trimmed V and J ends, which lost 3 bases and 7 bases, there was a span of 11 bases. This clone was detected only once. Its antigen remains unknown. Only in-frame clones appear in the TCRdb table, and some are missing; sequencing was by immunoSEQ multiplex PCR. This sample has some 140,000 clones, with roughly 84% found just once. The sequencing used peripheral blood, collected on day 0 of AZD1222 vaccination. The receptor comes from an adult in good health. The chain uses TRBV7-9 and TRBJ2-3; D gene unclear. DNA of the CDR3: TGTGCCAGCAGCTTCCAGTCCGAGAATACGCAGTATTTT. Its translation: CASSFQSENTQYF.